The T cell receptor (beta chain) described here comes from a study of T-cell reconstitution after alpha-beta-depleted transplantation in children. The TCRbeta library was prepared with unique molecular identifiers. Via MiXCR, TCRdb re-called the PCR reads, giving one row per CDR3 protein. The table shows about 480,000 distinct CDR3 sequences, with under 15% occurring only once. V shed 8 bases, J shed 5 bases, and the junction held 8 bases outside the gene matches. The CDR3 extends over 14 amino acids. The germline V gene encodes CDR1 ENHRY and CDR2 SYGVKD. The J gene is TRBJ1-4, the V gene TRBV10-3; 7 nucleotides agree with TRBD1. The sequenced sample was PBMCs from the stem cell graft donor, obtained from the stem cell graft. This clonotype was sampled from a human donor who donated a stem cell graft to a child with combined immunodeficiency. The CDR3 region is CAIGATGTNEKLFF. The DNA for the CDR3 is TGTGCCATCGGGGCGACAGGGACCAATGAAAAACTGTTTTTT.